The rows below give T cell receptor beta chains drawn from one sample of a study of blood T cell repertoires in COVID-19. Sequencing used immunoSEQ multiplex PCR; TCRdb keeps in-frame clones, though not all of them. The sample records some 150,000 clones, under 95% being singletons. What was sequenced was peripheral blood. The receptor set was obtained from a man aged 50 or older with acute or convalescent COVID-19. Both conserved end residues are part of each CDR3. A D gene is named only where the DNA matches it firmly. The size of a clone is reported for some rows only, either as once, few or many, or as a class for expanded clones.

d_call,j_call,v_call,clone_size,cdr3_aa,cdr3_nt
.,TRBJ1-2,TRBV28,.,CASGEVTLRGYTF,TGTGCCAGCGGAGAGGTAACACTGCGGGGCTACACCTTC
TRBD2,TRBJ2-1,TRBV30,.,CAWRPSGSYNEQFF,TGTGCCTGGAGACCTAGCGGGAGTTACAATGAGCAGTTCTTC
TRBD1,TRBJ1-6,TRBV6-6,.,CASSYGDRGHSPLHF,TGTGCCAGCAGTTACGGGGACAGGGGGCATTCACCCCTCCACTTT
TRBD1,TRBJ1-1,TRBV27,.,CASSNHWDRALNTEAFF,TGTGCCAGCAGTAATCATTGGGACAGAGCTTTGAACACTGAAGCTTTCTTT
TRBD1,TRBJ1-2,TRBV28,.,CASSLGQAFYGYTF,TGTGCCAGCAGTCTGGGACAGGCCTTCTATGGCTACACCTTC
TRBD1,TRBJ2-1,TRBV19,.,CASASGQGANEQFF,TGTGCCAGTGCCTCGGGACAGGGGGCAAATGAGCAGTTCTTC
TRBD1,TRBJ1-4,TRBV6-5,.,CASSHGQGHNEKLFF,TGTGCCAGCAGTCACGGACAGGGCCATAATGAAAAACTGTTTTTT
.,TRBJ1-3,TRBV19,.,CATLRTVSSGNTIYF,TGTGCCACCCTTCGTACAGTTTCCTCTGGAAACACCATATATTTT
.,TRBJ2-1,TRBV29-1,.,CSVEDPGTRFF,TGCAGCGTTGAAGACCCCGGGACACGGTTCTTC
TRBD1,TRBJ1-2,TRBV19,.,CASSRQGSGYTF,TGTGCCAGTAGTCGACAGGGGAGCGGCTACACCTTC
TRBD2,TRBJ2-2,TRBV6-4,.,CASNAGTTNTGELFF,TGTGCCAGCAATGCCGGGACTACGAACACCGGGGAGCTGTTTTTT
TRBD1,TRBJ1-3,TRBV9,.,CASSLGTGISTGNTIYF,TGTGCCAGCAGCCTCGGGACAGGGATATCCACTGGAAACACCATATATTTT
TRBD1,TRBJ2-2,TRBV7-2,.,CASSIDRGLTGELFF,TGTGCCAGCAGCATAGACAGGGGGCTTACCGGGGAGCTGTTTTTT
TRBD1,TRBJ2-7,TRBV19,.,CASTRSYRGTYEQYF,TGTGCCAGTACCAGATCATACAGGGGAACCTACGAGCAGTACTTC
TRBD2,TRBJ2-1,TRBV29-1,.,CSAAVAGGPREQFF,TGCAGCGCCGCCGTTGCGGGAGGGCCGAGGGAGCAGTTCTTC
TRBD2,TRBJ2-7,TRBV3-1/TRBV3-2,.,CASGIWGAGEGLEQYF,TGTGCCAGCGGTATCTGGGGAGCGGGAGAAGGGCTCGAGCAGTACTTC
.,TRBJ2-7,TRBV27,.,CASSFGGSSYEQYF,TGTGCCAGCAGTTTTGGAGGGAGCTCCTACGAGCAGTACTTC
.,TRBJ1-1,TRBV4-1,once,CASSHRGLNTEAFF,TGCGCCAGCAGCCACAGGGGCTTGAACACTGAAGCTTTCTTT
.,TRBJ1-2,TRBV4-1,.,CASSQQRGDYGYTF,TGCGCCAGCAGCCAACAACGCGGAGATTATGGCTACACCTTC
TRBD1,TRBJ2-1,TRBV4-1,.,CASSQEGQGLSYNEQFF,TGCGCCAGCAGCCAGGAGGGACAGGGTCTTTCCTACAATGAGCAGTTCTTC
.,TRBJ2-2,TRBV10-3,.,CAIRPAGQGNTGELFF,TGTGCCATCAGGCCCGCCGGGCAGGGGAACACCGGGGAGCTGTTTTTT
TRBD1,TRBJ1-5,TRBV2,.,CASRGQGQVSNQPQHF,TGTGCCAGCCGAGGTCAGGGACAGGTGAGCAATCAGCCCCAGCATTTT
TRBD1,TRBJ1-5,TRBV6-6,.,CASSPGTVSNQPQHF,TGTGCCAGCAGTCCCGGGACAGTCTCTAATCAGCCCCAGCATTTT
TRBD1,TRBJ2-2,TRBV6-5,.,CASRRQGVTPGELFF,TGTGCCAGCAGACGACAGGGGGTGACACCCGGGGAGCTGTTTTTT
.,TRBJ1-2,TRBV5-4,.,CASSSQAQVDYGYTF,TGTGCCAGCAGCTCTCAGGCCCAGGTCGACTATGGCTACACCTTC
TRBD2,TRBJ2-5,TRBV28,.,CASSLGLAGGIQETQYF,TGTGCCAGCAGCCTCGGACTAGCGGGGGGTATCCAAGAGACCCAGTACTTC
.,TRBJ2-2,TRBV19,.,CASTPVPTRGTGELFF,TGTGCCAGTACCCCAGTACCCACCCGGGGCACCGGGGAGCTGTTTTTT
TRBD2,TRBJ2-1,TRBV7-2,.,CASSFIAGGYNEQFF,TGTGCCAGCAGCTTTATTGCGGGGGGTTACAATGAGCAGTTCTTC
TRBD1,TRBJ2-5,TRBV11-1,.,CASSTDRGLEETQYF,TGTGCCAGCAGCACGGACAGGGGGCTTGAGGAGACCCAGTACTTC
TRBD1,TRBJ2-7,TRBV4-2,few,CASSPGGREQYF,TGTGCCAGCAGCCCAGGGGGTAGAGAGCAGTACTTC
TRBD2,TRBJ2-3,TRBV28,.,CASSSRSGGHTDTQYF,TGTGCCAGCAGTTCCCGTAGCGGGGGTCACACAGATACGCAGTATTTT
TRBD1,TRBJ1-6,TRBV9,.,CASSARGQNSPLHF,TGTGCCAGCAGCGCCAGGGGGCAGAATTCACCCCTCCACTTT
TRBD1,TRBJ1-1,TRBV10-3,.,CAISGYRGPGNTEAFF,TGTGCCATCAGTGGTTACAGGGGGCCTGGGAACACTGAAGCTTTCTTT
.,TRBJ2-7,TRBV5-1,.,CASSQPRSDSSAEQYF,TGCGCCAGCAGCCAACCACGCTCGGACAGTTCCGCCGAGCAGTACTTC
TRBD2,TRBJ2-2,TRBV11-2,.,CASSPGLALGGELFF,TGTGCCAGCAGTCCGGGACTAGCCCTCGGCGGGGAGCTGTTTTTT
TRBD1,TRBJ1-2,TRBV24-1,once,CATSDPGGYGYTF,TGTGCCACCAGTGACCCAGGGGGGTATGGCTACACCTTC
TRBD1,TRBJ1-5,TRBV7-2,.,CASSRTGFQPQHF,TGTGCCAGCAGTCGGACAGGGTTTCAGCCCCAGCATTTT